Described below is a single T cell receptor (beta chain) sequence and its context. The antigen is unknown. Trimming removed 0 bases from V and 8 bases from J, with 16 bases in between. Germline V gene lookup returns CDR1 DFQATT and CDR2 SNEGSKA (reference sequence). CDR3 length: 15 amino acids. The data originate from a study of blood T cells in healthy people across ages. Study-wide results and limits: Roughly linear age-related decline in beta diversity appeared, significant by age 40.

Using a J-beta primer mix together with a sample-barcoded 5' primer, a second PCR was run for roughly 6 to 12 cycles. TCRdb used MiXCR to reprocess the 5' RACE reads, holding one entry per CDR3 protein. Here the sample spans 1.5 million to 2 million distinct CDR3 sequences, 40% to 55% being singletons. This TCR was recovered from a woman in her thirties or forties in good health. V gene TRBV20-1 combines with J gene TRBJ1-4, with D perhaps TRBD1 (5 bases). Sequencing was done on a sample of blood. DNA of the CDR3: TGCAGTGCTAGAGATCTGCGACGGGGGACGGAAAAACTGTTTTTT. Translation gives CSARDLRRGTEKLFF.